This TCR beta chain was recorded in a study of vaccination and CD4 T cells after COVID-19. Study-level findings and limits: Within convalescent individuals, 304 out of 307 vaccine-specific clones proved to be spike mono-reactive.

The CDR3 totals 14 residues. Trimming removed 4 bases at V and 6 bases at J, with 15 bases between. CDR1 is MGHDK and CDR2 is SYGVNS in the germline V gene. Sequencing of cultured CD4+ T cell DNA used the Oncomine TCR Beta short-read assay. TCRdb redid the calling of the PCR reads with MiXCR, one entry per CDR3 protein. The sample has 15,000 to 25,000 distinct CDR3 sequences; 60% are singletons. Treatment in this sample: roughly nine-day PBMC culture with coronavirus spike peptide pools or control peptides (ViraFEST assay). In this sample, this clonotype turned up once. Antigen specificity is unknown. The chain has TRBV25-1 and TRBJ1-1; D is unresolved. This TCR derives from a human donor who had recovered from COVID-19. Here the sequenced sample was CD4+ T cells from blood, cultured in vitro, taken after SARS-CoV-2 vaccination. The CDR3 reads CASSATTVAAEAFF. The CDR3 DNA reads TGTGCCAGCAGTGCTACGACCGTCGCCGCTGAAGCTTTCTTT.